The 21 T cell receptor beta chains listed next were all sequenced from one sample in a study of blood T cell repertoires in COVID-19 (dated by TCRdb to between 2020 and 2021). Library preparation was by the immunoSEQ multiplex PCR assay. The table comes from immuneACCESS by way of TCRdb, which keeps in-frame sequences with V and J called. Part of the clones is missing from these tables; in studies checked, under half for an unresolved V gene and the rest for unknown reasons. For this sample the table gives roughly 250,000 clones, of which roughly three quarters were detected only once. 3% to 4% of the sample is in the top ten clones. Sequencing input: peripheral blood. Source of these receptors: a woman between 40 and 50 years old with active or convalescent COVID-19.

This clone was seen just once. The V gene is TRBV6-5, the J gene TRBJ1-2; no reliable D call. Germline lookup yields CDR1 MNHEY and CDR2 SVGAGI. V lost 5 bases and J 1 base, leaving 11 bases between the germline ends. This CDR3 has 14 residues. The CDR3 bases are TGTGCCAGCAGTCTCGACTTCAATAACTATGGCTACACCTTC. Translating gives CASSLDFNNYGYTF.

V usage is TRBV19 and J usage is TRBJ2-1; TRBD1 might be the D (5 bases). The CDR3 contains 13 residues. Germline CDR1 reads LNHDA; CDR2 reads SQIVND (reference sequence). Trimming shortened V by 3 bases and J by 7 bases, and 10 bases separated the two germline ends. The CDR3 region is CASSIGRTNEQFF. The DNA of the CDR3 is TGTGCCAGTAGTATCGGTCGGACAAATGAGCAGTTCTTC.

This chain joins TRBV7-9 and TRBJ1-2; tentatively, D is TRBD1 (6 bases). The CDR3 runs to 13 residues. The germline V gene encodes CDR1 SEHNR and CDR2 FQNEAQ (reference sequence). V lost 7 bases and J lost 6, with 15 bases in between. CDR3 loop: CASIGQSSNGYTF. The DNA for the CDR3 is TGTGCCAGCATCGGACAGAGTTCAAATGGCTACACCTTC.

The gene calls are TRBV9 and TRBJ2-7; D ambiguous. The CDR3 extends over 20 amino acids. With 2 bases removed from V and 7 bases from J, the gap between germline ends came to 34 bases. Germline loops: CDR1 SGDLS, CDR2 YYNGEE. The CDR3 coding sequence is TGTGCCAGCAGCGTTAATGTGTTCGCCGCGGAACATTTAGCTATACTAGAGCAGTACGTC. This codes for CASSVNVFAAEHLAILEQYV.

The DNA of the CDR3 is TGTGCCAGTAGTCCTCGGACAGGGGATTGGAGCAATCAGCCCCAGCATTTT. This sequence encodes CASSPRTGDWSNQPQHF. The chain carries TRBV19 and TRBJ1-5; 9 nucleotides match TRBD1. The V segment lost 5 bases and the J segment 1 base; nucleotides outside the gene matches: 9. The CDR3 contains 17 residues. In germline, CDR1 is LNHDA, CDR2 SQIVND (reference sequence). The entire variable domain, with the rest obtained from reference TRBV19 and TRBJ1-5, is as follows: DGGITQSPKYLFRKEGQNVTLSCEQNLNHDAMYWYRQDPGQGLRLIYYSQIVNDFQKGDIAEGYSVSREKKESFPLTVTSAQKNPTAFYLCASSPRTGDWSNQPQHFGDGTRLSIL.

V usage is TRBV11-2 and J usage is TRBJ1-1; D gene ambiguous. Trimming stripped 0 bases from V and 3 bases from J, with 20 bases between. Germline CDR1 reads SGHAT; CDR2 reads FQNNGV. The CDR3 runs 18 residues. The CDR3 DNA follows: TGTGCCAGCAGCTTAGATCTCGATTTTGGCGCCGGGGACACTGAAGCTTTCTTT. Translation: CASSLDLDFGAGDTEAFF.

This chain uses TRBV2 with TRBJ1-5, with no clear D. V was pared by 5 bases and J by 7 bases, with 9 bases between. The CDR3 contains 12 residues. Per germline, CDR1 SNHLY and CDR2 FYNNEI. CDR3 region: CASSKAGQPQHF. Written as DNA, the CDR3 is TGTGCCAGCAGTAAGGCGGGACAGCCCCAGCATTTT.

This sequence joins TRBV19 and TRBJ2-7; 7 bases match TRBD1. This CDR3 has 14 residues. Trimming removed 5 bases from V and 5 bases from J; junction bases left unmatched: 9. CDR1 is LNHDA and CDR2 is SQIVND in the germline V gene (reference sequence). The CDR3 DNA reads TGTGCCAGTAGTTTAACGACAGGGCGGAACGAGCAGTACGTC. It codes for CASSLTTGRNEQYV.

The chain's CDR3 is CASSQSPGQRNSPLHF. DNA of the CDR3: TGCGCCAGCAGCCAGAGCCCGGGACAGAGAAATTCACCCCTCCACTTT. This chain connects TRBV4-1 to TRBJ1-6; 7 nucleotides agree with TRBD1. Germline V CDR1 and CDR2: MGHRA, YSYEKL. V lost 3 bases to trimming and J lost 7 bases; unmatched junction nucleotides: 9. The CDR3 runs to 16 residues.

The CDR3 DNA reads TGTGCCAGTTGCGTAGGACTAGGGGGGACCCAGTACTTC. Its translation is CASCVGLGGTQYF. The chain couples TRBV19 to TRBJ2-5; a possible D gene is TRBD2 (7 bases). CDR1 and CDR2 from the germline V gene are LNHDA and SQIVND (reference sequence). CDR3 length: 13 amino acids. V was cut by 8 bases and J by 7 bases, with 17 bases left in between.

V and J are TRBV19 and TRBJ1-5; D is possibly TRBD1 (5 bases). The CDR3 is made up of 15 amino acids. CDR1 is LNHDA and CDR2 is SQIVND in the germline V gene (reference sequence). Trimming removed 2 bases at V and 6 bases at J, with 14 bases between. The CDR3 here is CASSIRQGGGQPQHF. The CDR3 region has the DNA TGTGCCAGTAGTATACGGCAGGGTGGTGGTCAGCCCCAGCATTTT.

This chain links TRBV12-3 or TRBV12-4 with TRBJ2-5; D ambiguous. V was pared by 0 bases and J by 5 bases, with 7 bases between. The CDR3 contains 13 residues. CDR3 coding DNA: TGTGCCAGCAGTTTAGCGTCAGGCGAGACCCAGTACTTC. As protein: CASSLASGETQYF.

The chain links TRBV3-1 (or the pseudogene TRBV3-2) to TRBJ1-2; a possible D gene is TRBD1 (6 bases). CDR3 length: 13 amino acids. The V gene's germline CDR1 is LGHDT and CDR2 YNNKEL (reference sequence). Trimming stripped 4 bases from V and 2 bases from J, with 8 bases between. The CDR3 bases are TGTGCCAGCAGCCTAGACAGGAACTATGGCTACACCTTC. This codes for CASSLDRNYGYTF.

This clone was seen a single time. The CDR3 loop reads CASSLGGAGARTEAFF. CDR3 coding DNA: TGTGCCAGCAGCTTAGGGGGAGCGGGCGCGAGAACTGAAGCTTTCTTT. The chain links TRBV11-2 to TRBJ1-1, with D uncertain. Germline loops: CDR1 SGHAT, CDR2 FQNNGV. The V and J ends lost 1 base and 5 bases respectively, with 17 bases between them. This CDR3 is 16 amino acids long.

The chain links TRBV3-1 (or the pseudogene TRBV3-2) to TRBJ2-7; tentatively, D is TRBD2 (5 bases). Between the trimmed V and J ends, which lost 4 bases and 6 bases, there was a span of 13 bases. Germline-derived CDR1 and CDR2 are LGHDT and YNNKEL (reference sequence). The CDR3 covers 13 residues. The CDR3 protein is CASSPGLAGEQYF. The CDR3 DNA reads as TGTGCCAGCAGCCCTGGCCTAGCTGGCGAGCAGTACTTC.

This chain joins TRBV7-2 and TRBJ1-2; D is undetermined. The germline V gene encodes CDR1 SGHTA and CDR2 FQGNSA. The CDR3 is made up of 14 amino acids. The V and J ends lost 1 base and 7 bases respectively, with 13 bases between them. This CDR3 reads CASSLEAGWRGYTF. The CDR3 nucleotides are TGTGCCAGCAGCTTAGAGGCAGGCTGGCGTGGCTACACCTTC.

The chain links TRBV20-1 to TRBJ1-1, with 9 bases fitting TRBD1. The CDR3 has 11 amino acids. The germline V gene has CDR1 DFQATT and CDR2 SNEGSKA (reference sequence). The V gene end was trimmed by 6 bases and the J gene end by 8 bases; junction bases not matched to a gene: 4. CDR3 sequence (DNA): TGCAGTGCATCGACAGGGGGAGAAGCTTTCTTT. This sequence encodes CSASTGGEAFF.

This clone appeared a single time. The genes are TRBV5-1 and TRBJ1-1, with D possibly TRBD1 on 6 matching bases. Germline CDR1 reads SGHRS; CDR2 reads YFSETQ. There are 15 residues in the CDR3. The V end lost 3 bases, the J end lost 3 bases, and 15 bases lay between the germline ends. CDR3 in DNA: TGCGCCAGCAGCTCCGCCACAGGGCTCGACACTGAAGCTTTCTTT. Its translation: CASSSATGLDTEAFF.

The table lists this clone with a few counts. The rearrangement joins TRBV10-3 to TRBJ2-3; D possibly corresponds to TRBD2 (6 bases). Germline CDR1 and CDR2: ENHRY and SYGVKD. The CDR3 covers 17 residues. V gave up 2 bases and J gave up 0 bases, with 15 bases separating them. In DNA, the CDR3 is TGTGCCATCAGTGAGCAACTAAGCGGGTCTAGCACAGATACGCAGTATTTT. Its translation is CAISEQLSGSSTDTQYF.

The V call is TRBV3-1 (or the pseudogene TRBV3-2), the J call TRBJ1-1; D not certain. The germline V gene encodes CDR1 LGHDT and CDR2 YNNKEL (reference sequence). This CDR3 contains 14 residues. Trimming took 4 bases from V and 5 from J, leaving 14 bases between them. This chain's CDR3 is CASSRLASGTEAFF. CDR3 in DNA: TGTGCCAGCAGCCGTTTGGCCTCGGGGACTGAAGCTTTCTTT.

This clone occurred once. The chain combines TRBV28 with TRBJ1-5; D perhaps matches TRBD1 (5 bases). The CDR3 has 16 amino acids. Trimming pared 3 bases from V and 0 bases from J, leaving 12 bases between. The germline CDR1 and CDR2 sequences are MDHEN and SYDVKM. The CDR3 coding sequence is TGTGCCAGCAGTTTCGGACACTCAGGTAGCAATCAGCCCCAGCATTTT. It codes for CASSFGHSGSNQPQHF. Filled out from reference TRBV28 and TRBJ1-5, the complete variable domain reads DVKVTQSSRYLVKRTGEKVFLECVQDMDHENMFWYRQDPGLGLRLIYFSYDVKMKEKGDIPEGYSVSREKKERFSLILESASTNQTSMYLCASSFGHSGSNQPQHFGDGTRLSIL.